Included here is one TCR beta chain sequence, with context. Original analysis: Amplification of reference gene primers provided the estimated nucleated cell counts. Clones were sequenced by immunoSEQ multiplex PCR, and TCRdb holds only the in-frame ones, with some missing. For V, J and clone size, that table is used; D and trimming come from the DNA. The sample gives approximately 280,000 clones, nearly 90% of which show up once; roughly 1.9% is in the top ten. This specimen comes from a study of blood T cell repertoires in COVID-19. Background on the study: Spain, Italy and the United States supplied samples that represented acute and convalescent COVID-19.

The CDR3 contains 13 residues. The V end was cut by 6 bases, the J end by 4 bases, with 10 bases between. Germline V gene sequence: CDR1 MDHEN, CDR2 SYDVKM. This receptor was taken from a woman aged 55-69 years who had recovered from COVID-19. The chain carries TRBV28 and TRBJ2-1; D might be TRBD2 (5 bases). Sample: PBMCs or T cells enriched from blood (not recorded which). CDR3 DNA sequence: TGTGCCAGCAGGCCCGGACTTTACAATGAGCAGTTCTTC. Its translation is CASRPGLYNEQFF.